This T cell receptor beta chain was profiled in a study of T cell repertoires in cytomegalovirus infection. This clonotype was seen a few times. Its antigen remains unknown. This CDR3 contains 14 residues. V lost 5 bases to trimming and J lost 4 bases, with 14 bases between them. Germline CDR1 is LNHDA and CDR2 is SQIVND (reference sequence). TCRdb passed the reads through MiXCR, listing each CDR3 protein once. The data contain around 750,000 distinct CDR3 sequences, about 33% of them singletons. The J gene is TRBJ1-2, the V gene TRBV19; D ambiguous. The sequence came from a human donor in good health (CMV status not recorded). Some clones in this sample may be carry-over from other donors' samples. The sample here was cultured CD8+ T cells from PBMCs, taken from culture after CMV antigen stimulation. The CDR3 reads CASSLLTTRYGYTF. The CDR3 nucleotides are TGTGCCAGTAGTCTTTTGACAACTCGCTATGGCTACACCTTC.